Presented here are 27 T cell receptor beta chains from one specimen sequenced in a study of human T cells and chemical hapten exposure. MiXCR, run by TCRdb on the RACE reads, gives a single entry per CDR3 protein. The sample shows 84,000 or so distinct CDR3 sequences, around 9.6% of them seen only once. Stated time point: patch test 2, 6 weeks after DPC sensitization. Treatment denoted: therapeutic diphenylcyclopropenone sensitization with weekly scalp DPC. The material sequenced was whole blood, taken in connection with sensitization to the hapten diphenylcyclopropenone (DPC). All receptors come from a woman in her thirties with alopecia areata. Some clones in this sample may be carry-over from other donors' samples.

This clonotype was seen more than once but under ten times. The gene calls are TRBV28 and TRBJ2-7; D ambiguous. The CDR3 has 12 residues. V gave up 5 bases and J gave up 4 bases, with 9 bases separating them. Looked up from germline, CDR1 is MDHEN and CDR2 is SYDVKM. The CDR3 nucleotides are TGTGCCAGCAGTCTCGAACGGTACGAGCAGTACTTC. It codes for CASSLERYEQYF.

The sample holds many counts of this clonotype. This chain joins TRBV7-8 and TRBJ2-3, with 8 bases matching TRBD1. J was trimmed by 3 bases and V by 4 bases; bases with no gene match: 9. The CDR3 has 16 residues. Germline V gene data show CDR1 as SGHVS and CDR2 as FQNEAQ. DNA of the CDR3: TGTGCCAGCAGCTCTTGGACAGGGCGTGGGACAGATACGCAGTATTTT. Protein product: CASSSWTGRGTDTQYF. The variable domain in full, with the rest retrieved from reference TRBV7-8 and TRBJ2-3, is GAGVSQSPRYKVAKRGQDVALRCDPISGHVSLFWYQQALGQGPEFLTYFQNEAQLDKSGLPSDRFFAERPEGSVSTLKIQRTQQEDSAVYLCASSSWTGRGTDTQYFGPGTRLTVL.

J is TRBJ1-2 and V is TRBV5-1; D is ambiguous. With 2 bases removed from V and 0 bases from J, the gap between germline ends came to 5 bases. Looked up from germline, CDR1 is SGHRS and CDR2 is YFSETQ. This CDR3 has 13 amino acids. Here the CDR3 DNA reads TGCGCCAGCAGCTTCAGTGCTAACTATGGCTACACCTTC. Translated, it gives CASSFSANYGYTF.

In its sample, this clonotype was seen many times. The rearrangement uses TRBV4-1 and TRBJ1-1; possible D gene TRBD1, 5 bases. The germline CDR1 and CDR2 sequences are MGHRA and YSYEKL. Trimming removed 1 base from V and 2 bases from J, with 11 bases in between. This CDR3 is 15 amino acids long. This CDR3 reads CASSQGQYTNTEAFF. The CDR3 DNA reads as TGCGCCAGCAGCCAAGGACAGTATACAAACACTGAAGCTTTCTTT.

This clonotype was found many times. V and J are TRBV28 and TRBJ1-1; TRBD1 might be the D (5 bases). The CDR3 extends over 12 amino acids. Germline V gives CDR1 MDHEN, CDR2 SYDVKM. V was pared by 11 bases and J by 1 base, with 11 bases between. The CDR3 spells CAGGAGNTEAFF. CDR3 coding DNA: TGTGCCGGTGGGGCCGGGAACACTGAAGCTTTCTTT.

The chain joins TRBV6-2 or TRBV6-3 to TRBJ2-7; D is possibly TRBD2 (5 bases). The CDR3 runs 17 residues. Germline V gene lookup returns CDR1 MNHEY and CDR2 SVGEGT. Trimming took 5 bases from V and 0 from J, leaving 20 bases between them. CDR3 nucleotides: TGTGCCAGCAGTCAAGCCTCTGGCGGGTTTAGCTCCTACGAGCAGTACTTC. Its translation: CASSQASGGFSSYEQYF.

This clonotype was observed at least ten times. The V gene is TRBV7-8, the J gene TRBJ1-5, with a possible D match to TRBD1 (5 bases). V was shortened by 0 bases and J by 0 bases, with 6 bases between the two germline ends. The CDR3 has 15 residues. From germline, CDR1 is SGHVS and CDR2 FQNEAQ. The CDR3 sequence: CASSLAGDSNQPQHF. The CDR3 DNA follows: TGTGCCAGCAGCTTAGCAGGGGATAGCAATCAGCCCCAGCATTTT.

The sample holds many counts of this clonotype. This chain uses TRBV29-1 with TRBJ2-1; 7 bases fit TRBD1. Germline V CDR1 and CDR2: SQVTM, ANQGSEA. Trimming removed 8 bases from V and 2 bases from J; junction bases left unmatched: 6. This CDR3 comprises 13 residues. The CDR3 reads CSSRQGAYNEQFF. In nucleotides, the CDR3 is TGCAGCTCCAGACAGGGTGCCTACAATGAGCAGTTCTTC.

This rearrangement joins TRBV4-3 to TRBJ1-1, with 9 bases matching TRBD1. CDR3 length: 16 residues. Per germline, CDR1 LGHNA and CDR2 YSLEER. V lost 4 bases, J lost 3 bases, and 9 bases stayed unmatched. As DNA, the CDR3 is TGCGCCAGCAGCCGCTCGGGACAGGGTCGTTACACTGAAGCTTTCTTT. It yields the protein CASSRSGQGRYTEAFF.

Ten or more counts support this clonotype. The V call is TRBV6-1, the J call TRBJ1-6; 8 nucleotides align to TRBD1. V lost 7 bases and J lost 2; bases outside the gene matches: 22. The CDR3 has 21 residues. Germline V gives CDR1 MNHNS, CDR2 SASEGT. CDR3 bases: TGTGCCAGCAAGGGCGAACGCAAAAGACAGGGGACCAACACCTATAATTCACCCCTCCACTTT. It yields the protein CASKGERKRQGTNTYNSPLHF.

This clonotype has just a few counts. The chain joins TRBV29-1 to TRBJ2-1; 8 bases agree with TRBD2. J lost 7 bases, V lost 7 bases, and 9 bases had no gene match. The CDR3 contains 13 residues. Germline V gene data show CDR1 as SQVTM and CDR2 as ANQGSEA. In nucleotides, the CDR3 is TGCAGCGGCCGAGCGGGAGTGGGGAATGAGCAGTTCTTC. This codes for CSGRAGVGNEQFF.

This clonotype has only a few counts. The rearrangement joins TRBV28 to TRBJ1-5; D remains unclear. The V gene's germline CDR1 is MDHEN and CDR2 SYDVKM. The CDR3 length is 13 residues. The germline V and J ends were trimmed by 2 bases and 9 bases, with 11 bases remaining between them. Here the CDR3 DNA reads TGTGCCAGCAGTTTAGGTACGGGCCGGCCCCAGCATTTT. Translation gives CASSLGTGRPQHF.

This clonotype has only a few counts. This chain joins TRBV7-9 and TRBJ2-7; D may be TRBD1 or TRBD2 (5 bases each). The ends were cut back, 3 bases at V and 3 bases at J, with 12 bases in the middle. The CDR3 loop spans 14 amino acids. Germline CDR1 is SEHNR and CDR2 is FQNEAQ (reference sequence). The CDR3 reads CASSLGTVFYEQYF. In nucleotides, the CDR3 is TGTGCCAGCAGCTTGGGGACGGTCTTCTACGAGCAGTACTTC. Looking up the rest from reference TRBV7-9 and TRBJ2-7 gives the full variable domain: DTGVSQNPRHKITKRGQNVTFRCDPISEHNRLYWYRQTLGQGPEFLTYFQNEAQLEKSRLLSDRFSAERPKGSFSTLEIQRTEQGDSAMYLCASSLGTVFYEQYFGPGTRLTVT.

This chain's CDR3 is CASRSGEGNIQYF. As DNA, the CDR3 is TGTGCCAGCCGGTCTGGAGAGGGAAACATTCAGTACTTC. The chain couples TRBV2 to TRBJ2-4; D may be TRBD2 (5 bases). CDR3 length: 13 residues. V dropped 8 bases and J dropped 6 bases, with 14 bases sitting between them. The germline V gene encodes CDR1 SNHLY and CDR2 FYNNEI.

This clonotype was observed many times. The chain links TRBV6-5 to TRBJ2-7; D remains unclear. V dropped 0 bases and J dropped 7 bases, with 10 bases sitting between them. The CDR3 covers 13 residues. The germline gives CDR1 MNHEY, CDR2 SVGAGI. The CDR3 bases are TGTGCCAGCAGTTACTCCTCAAGCCGGGAGCAGTACTTC. Protein: CASSYSSSREQYF.

This clonotype was counted ten times or more. This sequence joins TRBV5-1 and TRBJ2-1; 7 nucleotides line up with TRBD2. J gave up 4 bases and V 0 bases, and 4 bases lay outside the gene matches. This CDR3 comprises 15 residues. CDR1 is SGHRS and CDR2 is YFSETQ in the germline V gene. The CDR3 DNA reads TGCGCCAGCAGCTTGGAAGGCGGGGGTTACAATGAGCAGTTCTTC. Translation gives CASSLEGGGYNEQFF. Full variable domain (remainder filled in from reference TRBV5-1 and TRBJ2-1): KAGVTQTPRYLIKTRGQQVTLSCSPISGHRSVSWYQQTPGQGLQFLFEYFSETQRNKGNFPGRFSGRQFSNSRSEMNVSTLELGDSALYLCASSLEGGGYNEQFFGPGTRLTVL.

This clonotype showed up just a few times. The J gene is TRBJ2-1, the V gene TRBV29-1, with a tentative D call TRBD1 (6 bases). This CDR3 has 14 amino acids. Looked up from germline, CDR1 is SQVTM and CDR2 is ANQGSEA. Trimming removed 3 bases from V and 3 bases from J, with 12 bases in between. The CDR3 here is CSVDGQGIYNEQFF. Written as DNA, the CDR3 is TGCAGCGTTGATGGGCAGGGGATCTACAATGAGCAGTTCTTC.

With regard to this clonotype: The junction departs from the called germline gene at one end, perhaps through a read error. The chain combines TRBV29-1 with TRBJ2-7, with D possibly TRBD1 on 6 matching bases. CDR1 SQVTM and CDR2 ANQGSEA come from the germline V gene. The CDR3 extends over 11 amino acids. CDR3 coding DNA: TGCAGCGTAGAAGGACAGCCCGGGCAGTACTTC. This translates into CSVEGQPGQYF.

This clonotype was seen a few times. The CDR3 does not close with the conserved phenylalanine or tryptophan, likely indicating a read error. It is unclear where the CDR3 begins or ends on the DNA, so no DNA is shown, and the CDR3 is as TCRdb lists it. The rearrangement links TRBV28 to TRBJ2-7; whether TRBD1, the table's D call, matches the DNA was not checked. The CDR3 has 12 residues if both end residues are counted. Germline CDR1 reads MDHEN; CDR2 reads SYDVKM. CDR3 sequence reads: CATKREGRCRVG.

The V and J genes are TRBV28 and TRBJ1-5; D gene unclear. The CDR3 totals 14 residues. Trimming shortened V by 3 bases and J by 1 base, and 7 bases separated the two germline ends. Germline-derived CDR1 and CDR2 are MDHEN and SYDVKM. The CDR3 bases are TGTGCCAGCAGTTTGGGGTGGAGCAATCAGCCCCAGCATTTT. This gives the protein CASSLGWSNQPQHF.

This clonotype was counted a few times. This rearrangement joins TRBV20-1 to TRBJ2-1; D may match TRBD1 or TRBD2 (5 bases each). The CDR3 is made up of 13 amino acids. V dropped 3 bases and J dropped 8 bases, with 14 bases sitting between them. The V gene's germline CDR1 is DFQATT and CDR2 SNEGSKA (reference sequence). The CDR3 sequence: CSASRDHGDEQFF. Here the CDR3 DNA reads TGCAGTGCTAGCCGGGACCACGGCGATGAGCAGTTCTTC.

A few counts support this clonotype. The V gene is TRBV10-3, the J gene TRBJ1-5, with a tentative D call TRBD1 (5 bases). This CDR3 is built from 15 residues. Trimming stripped 3 bases from V and 4 bases from J, with 13 bases between. Germline-derived CDR1 and CDR2 are ENHRY and SYGVKD. CDR3 DNA: TGTGCCATCAGTGATGGCGGGGGGGAAAATCAGCCCCAGCATTTT. This encodes CAISDGGGENQPQHF.

This clonotype was seen more than once but under ten times. The chain uses TRBV20-1 and TRBJ1-5; D uncertain. The CDR3 loop spans 13 amino acids. V shed 3 bases and J shed 0 bases, with 6 bases lying between them. The germline V gene has CDR1 DFQATT and CDR2 SNEGSKA (reference sequence). The CDR3 bases are TGCAGTGCTAGTCAGGATAGCAATCAGCCCCAGCATTTT. Amino acids: CSASQDSNQPQHF.

This clonotype was counted many times. Sequence at one end of the junction differs from germline and may be a read error. V and J are TRBV7-2 and TRBJ1-1; D unresolved. The CDR3 has 13 residues. CDR1 SGHTA and CDR2 FQGNSA come from the germline V gene. The CDR3: CASSLAENTEAFF. The CDR3 bases are TGTGCCAGCAGCCTAGCGGAGAACACTGAAGCTTTCTTT.

This clonotype was seen many times. The J gene is TRBJ1-3, the V gene TRBV28; 7 bases agree with TRBD1. The CDR3 is 16 residues long. CDR1 MDHEN and CDR2 SYDVKM come from the germline V gene. Unmatched junction bases numbered 11, after V lost 5 bases and J lost 4 bases. The chain's CDR3 is CASSPGGQLVGNTIYF. In nucleotides, the CDR3 is TGTGCCAGCAGTCCAGGGGGACAGCTCGTCGGAAACACCATATATTTT.

Details on this clonotype: This may stem from a read error, because a much larger clone lies one nucleotide away. The chain combines TRBV4-3 with TRBJ2-3; possibly TRBD1 or TRBD2 for D (6 bases each). There are 18 residues in the CDR3. Germline-derived CDR1 and CDR2 are LGHNA and YSLEER. CDR3 in amino acids: CASSQATSIGGLPETQYF. CDR3 DNA: TGCGCCAGCAGCCAAGCGACGTCGATTGGGGGGCTCCCAGAAACGCAGTATTTT.

Ten or more counts support this clonotype. The chain employs TRBV7-2 and TRBJ2-1; D uncertain. CDR1 and CDR2 from the germline V gene are SGHTA and FQGNSA. This CDR3 has 13 residues. The V gene lost 2 bases and the J gene lost 6 bases, with 8 bases spanning the gap. The CDR3 nucleotides are TGTGCCAGCAGCTTACGACTGGTCAATGAGCAGTTCTTC. Amino acid sequence: CASSLRLVNEQFF.